The present T cell receptor (beta chain) was sequenced within a study of cytomegalovirus exposure and HLA in healthy donors. Study-level information: Among about 400 genotyped donors, approximately 80% fell in the Caucasian-associated ancestry cluster. Study-level results: For TCR beta chains, V- and J-gene trimming was later linked to a missense DCLRE1C variant. Researchers counted 164 TCR beta chains as cytomegalovirus-associated.

Germline V gene sequence: CDR1 MGHRA, CDR2 YSYEKL. Between the trimmed V and J ends, which lost 0 bases and 11 bases, there was a span of 8 bases. The CDR3 covers 13 residues. A remark on this clone: The antigen is undetermined.

The PCR had 60 Vbeta and 13 Jbeta primers. Per the study methods: In a later analysis, of roughly 73 million unique beta chains, 9 million to 11 million appeared in at least two donors. Data came from immunoSEQ multiplex PCR; TCRdb stores just in-frame clones and leaves some out. V and J calls and clone size are copied from that table; D and trimming were computed from the DNA. The data hold about 140,000 clones, with 78% observed a single time. This clonotype originated in a woman between 40 and 55 years old in good health and CMV-seropositive. Sequenced: PBMCs. This chain uses TRBV4-1 with TRBJ2-6; TRBD2 might be the D (6 bases). The CDR3 loop reads CASSQDGGDVLTF. CDR3 sequence (DNA): TGCGCCAGCAGCCAAGATGGCGGGGACGTCCTGACTTTC.